One sample yielded the 29 T cell receptor beta chains listed below, sequenced in a study of metastatic and nonmetastatic thyroid tumors. None of the patients had undergone any treatment ahead of thyroid surgery. Via MiXCR, TCRdb re-called the PCR reads. The table records over 35,000 clones, about 17% of them present only once. The sample was tumor tissue. These receptors were obtained from a female donor with papillary thyroid cancer or a benign thyroid nodule (not recorded which). Some clones in this sample may be carry-over from other donors' samples.

This clone was seen ten or more times. The same CDR3 is also encoded by other DNA sequences in this sample. The chain recombines TRBV9 with TRBJ2-3; D could derive from TRBD1 or TRBD2 (5 bases each). V lost 0 bases and J 5 bases, leaving 13 bases between the germline ends. Germline V gene data show CDR1 as SGDLS and CDR2 as YYNGEE. This CDR3 is built from 15 residues. This chain's CDR3 is CASSVGGVWGDTQYF. The CDR3 bases are TGTGCCAGCAGCGTAGGAGGGGTATGGGGAGATACGCAGTATTTT.

The J gene is TRBJ2-1, the V gene TRBV11-2; TRBD1 matches 8 bases. The V and J ends lost 0 bases and 5 bases, in that order; junction bases with no gene match: 3. The CDR3 runs to 15 residues. CDR1 is SGHAT, CDR2 FQNNGV, per germline. The CDR3 DNA reads TGTGCCAGCAGCTTAGAGGGACAGGTGAACAATGAGCAGTTCTTC. As protein: CASSLEGQVNNEQFF.

This clone came up many times. The genes are TRBV19 and TRBJ1-3, with D hard to call. The CDR3 sequence is 16 residues long. Germline V gene lookup returns CDR1 LNHDA and CDR2 SQIVND (reference sequence). The germline V and J ends were trimmed by 4 bases and 0 bases, with 13 bases remaining between them. The CDR3 DNA reads as TGTGCCAGTAGTACCGCGGAGCTCTACTCTGGAAACACCATATATTTT. Protein: CASSTAELYSGNTIYF.

This clone was seen just once. The chain employs TRBV3-1 and TRBJ1-2, with 7 nucleotides matching TRBD1. Germline CDR1 and CDR2: LGHDT and YNNKEL (reference sequence). Trimming took 1 base from V and 4 from J; bases not matched to a gene: 6. This CDR3 region has 15 residues. The CDR3 DNA follows: TGTGCCAGCAGCCAAGCGACGGGACAGACCTATGGCTACACCTTC. Amino acids: CASSQATGQTYGYTF.

A note on this clone: Other DNA sequences in the sample encode the same CDR3. The gene calls are TRBV5-5 and TRBJ2-2; D uncertain. With 7 bases removed from V and 8 bases from J, the gap between germline ends came to 15 bases. Germline assignment: CDR1 SGHKS and CDR2 YYEKEE (reference sequence). This CDR3 has 13 residues. The CDR3 protein is CASLRLVTGELFF. CDR3 bases: TGTGCCAGCCTACGGTTAGTCACTGGGGAGCTGTTTTTT.

This clone was seen many times. Other DNA sequences in the sample encode the same CDR3. The chain carries TRBV6-2 or TRBV6-3 and TRBJ1-1; D not certain. V dropped 0 bases and J dropped 1 base, with 12 bases sitting between them. This CDR3 comprises 16 residues. Germline CDR1 and CDR2: MNHEY and SVGEGT. The CDR3 loop is CASSYSIVYGNTEAFF. CDR3 bases: TGTGCCAGCAGTTACTCGATTGTTTATGGGAACACTGAAGCTTTCTTT.

The sample holds many counts of this clone. The J gene is TRBJ1-1, the V gene TRBV5-5, with D perhaps TRBD1 (6 bases). Per germline, CDR1 SGHKS and CDR2 YYEKEE (reference sequence). The CDR3 is 16 residues long. Trimming took 2 bases from V and 5 from J, leaving 19 bases between them. The CDR3 DNA reads TGTGCCAGCAGCTTCATGGGGGGGGCGCCAGGAACTGAAGCTTTCTTT. This gives the protein CASSFMGGAPGTEAFF.

This clone was detected a few times. A much larger clonotype is one base distant, so this may be a read error. The chain joins TRBV6-1 to TRBJ1-1; D unresolved. This CDR3 contains 13 residues. Germline loops: CDR1 MNHNS, CDR2 SASEGT. The germline V and J ends were trimmed by 6 bases and 2 bases, with 10 bases remaining between them. CDR3 amino acids: CASSMFGNTEAFF. CDR3 DNA sequence: TGTGCCAGCAGCATGTTTGGCAACACTGAAGCTTTCTTT.

This clone was observed many times. The genes are TRBV24-1 and TRBJ1-1; D might be TRBD1 (5 bases). The germline V and J ends were trimmed by 6 bases and 4 bases, with 17 bases remaining between them. Germline lookup yields CDR1 KGHDR and CDR2 SFDVKD. CDR3 length equals 15 residues. CDR3 coding DNA: TGTGCCACCAGTCGGTCTACAGGAGGGGTCACTGAAGCTTTCTTT. This translates into CATSRSTGGVTEAFF.

This clone was observed many times. V is TRBV20-1 and J is TRBJ1-5; 7 bases map to TRBD1. Germline loops: CDR1 DFQATT, CDR2 SNEGSKA (reference sequence). There are 15 residues in the CDR3. The V and J ends lost 0 bases and 6 bases, in that order; junction bases with no gene match: 8. CDR3 sequence (DNA): TGCAGTGCTAGAGATAACAAGGGGGCAGGTCAGCCCCAGCATTTT. It translates to CSARDNKGAGQPQHF.

There are many counts of this clone. This sequence joins TRBV5-1 and TRBJ1-1; D perhaps matches TRBD1 (5 bases). Trimming took off 4 bases at V and 4 bases at J, with 23 bases between the two ends. This CDR3 has 17 residues. The V gene's germline CDR1 is SGHRS and CDR2 YFSETQ. The CDR3, as DNA: TGCGCCAGCAGCCCGCCCGGGGCTCGAGGGGTCGTCACTGAAGCTTTCTTT. This codes for CASSPPGARGVVTEAFF.

This clone occurred a few times. This chain uses TRBV6-1 with TRBJ2-1, with 10 nucleotides matching TRBD1. After removal of 5 bases from V and 8 bases from J, the junction contained 6 bases not matched to a gene. The CDR3 totals 14 residues. The germline gives CDR1 MNHNS, CDR2 SASEGT. The CDR3 region is CASSRTGGNDEQFF. CDR3 bases: TGTGCCAGCAGTAGGACAGGGGGTAACGATGAGCAGTTCTTC.

This clone was detected a few times. An end of the junction differs from the germline gene, which may be a read error. The chain has TRBV27 and TRBJ2-3, with TRBD1 matching 9 bases. Germline CDR1 reads MNHEY; CDR2 reads SMNVEV (reference sequence). The CDR3 consists of 15 residues. In DNA form, the CDR3 reads TGTGCCACCAGACTACAGGGGGCGAAGTCATATACTCAGTATTTT. Its protein is CATRLQGAKSYTQYF.

Regarding this clone: A much larger clonotype is one base distant, so this may be a read error. Within the sample, other DNA sequences also encode this same CDR3. The CDR3 loop is CASSPGQATDTQYF. CDR3 DNA: TGTGCCAGCAGCCCTGGACAGGCCACAGATACGCAGTATTTT. This chain uses TRBV5-4 with TRBJ2-3; 7 bases are a match to TRBD1. This CDR3 has 14 residues. Trimming removed 4 bases from V and 2 bases from J; junction bases left unmatched: 4. The germline gives CDR1 SGHNT, CDR2 YYREEE (reference sequence).

This clone came up many times. The genes are TRBV5-1 and TRBJ1-2; D might be TRBD1 (5 bases). CDR1 and CDR2 from the germline V gene are SGHRS and YFSETQ. Deletions cut 4 bases from V and 6 bases from J, with 16 bases between. The CDR3 totals 14 residues. The CDR3 reads CASSLGSGTNGYTF. CDR3 nucleotides: TGCGCCAGCAGCCTGGGTTCGGGGACGAATGGCTACACCTTC.

This clone was recorded many times. The J gene is TRBJ2-3, the V gene TRBV2, with 8 positions matching TRBD2. CDR3 size: 14 residues. Trimming took 5 bases from V and 6 from J; bases not matched to a gene: 7. CDR1 and CDR2 from the germline V gene are SNHLY and FYNNEI. In DNA, the CDR3 is TGTGCCAGCAGTAAAAAAGCGGGAGCGGATACGCAGTATTTT. It is translated as CASSKKAGADTQYF.

The table lists this clone with many counts. The chain has TRBV6-2 or TRBV6-3 and TRBJ1-4; 9 nucleotides agree with TRBD1. Germline CDR1 reads MNHEY; CDR2 reads SVGEGT. V gave up 7 bases and J gave up 4 bases; unmatched junction bases: 7. The CDR3 has 15 residues. The CDR3 DNA reads as TGTGCCAGCACCGAACAGGGGGCAGGTAATGAAAAACTGTTTTTT. Its translation is CASTEQGAGNEKLFF.

This clone was seen a single time. At one end the junction does not follow the germline gene, possibly because of a read error. This chain links TRBV4-2 with TRBJ2-7, with 9 bases lining up with TRBD1. The CDR3 sequence is 20 residues long. The germline CDR1 and CDR2 sequences are LGHNA and YNFKEQ. The chain's CDR3 is CASIQGRLDRGPYGHYEQYF. The CDR3 DNA reads TGTGCCAGCATCCAAGGACGTTTGGACAGGGGTCCCTACGGGCACTACGAGCAGTACTTC.

This clone was seen at least ten times. Other nucleotide sequences in the sample specify the same CDR3. The V call is TRBV6-1, the J call TRBJ2-1; 14 bases align to TRBD2. The CDR3 spans 16 residues. V was pared by 6 bases and J by 6 bases, with 7 bases of the junction left unmatched. The germline gives CDR1 MNHNS, CDR2 SASEGT. CDR3 in amino acids: CASRGPGLAGANEQFF. CDR3 DNA: TGTGCCAGCAGGGGACCGGGACTAGCGGGAGCCAATGAGCAGTTCTTC.

The chain joins TRBV20-1 to TRBJ2-5; 7 bases are shared with TRBD2. V trimming: 1 base; J trimming: 1 base; junction bases outside the gene matches: 3. The CDR3 is 14 amino acids. In germline, CDR1 is DFQATT, CDR2 SNEGSKA (reference sequence). Here the CDR3 reads CSARAPGGQETQYF. Written as DNA, the CDR3 is TGCAGTGCTAGAGCTCCGGGAGGCCAAGAGACCCAGTACTTC.

This clone has at least ten counts. The J gene is TRBJ2-2, the V gene TRBV5-1; D is undetermined. V lost 1 base and J 1 base, leaving 14 bases between the germline ends. CDR1 and CDR2 (germline): SGHRS, YFSETQ. There are 17 residues in the CDR3. The CDR3 coding sequence is TGCGCCAGCAGCTTGTTCAGGAACGCCGGGAACACCGGGGAGCTGTTTTTT. This sequence encodes CASSLFRNAGNTGELFF.

The CDR3 DNA reads TGTGCCAGCAGCTTATATAGGGCCACCGGGGAGCTGTTTTTT. Translated, it gives CASSLYRATGELFF. The genes are TRBV7-6 and TRBJ2-2; D is undetermined. The CDR3 length is 14 residues. Germline V gene data show CDR1 as SGHVS and CDR2 as FNYEAQ. V lost 2 bases, J lost 4 bases, and 8 bases lay in between.

This clone has at least ten counts. The chain combines TRBV15 with TRBJ1-4; D is ambiguous. CDR3 length: 12 residues. Deletions cut 3 bases from V and 5 bases from J, with 4 bases between. Germline-derived CDR1 and CDR2 are LNHNV and YYDKDF (reference sequence). CDR3 nucleotides: TGTGCCACCAGCAGGAGAAATGAAAAACTGTTTTTT. Its translation: CATSRRNEKLFF.

This clone was observed once. The CDR3 ends on some other residue instead of the conserved phenylalanine or tryptophan, so this is likely a read error. The chain links TRBV7-8 to TRBJ2-2, with D unclear. The CDR3 covers 13 residues. Germline lookup yields CDR1 SGHVS and CDR2 FQNEAQ. Here the CDR3 reads CASRLAPTGELFV. CDR3 sequence (DNA): TGTGCCAGCAGATTAGCCCCCACCGGGGAGCTGTTTGTT.

Only a few counts were recorded for this clone. A read error is possible here, since a much larger clone lies one base away. The genes are TRBV19 and TRBJ2-5; unclear D gene. CDR1 is LNHDA and CDR2 is SQIVND in the germline V gene (reference sequence). The CDR3 sequence is 13 residues long. V was cut by 1 base and J by 4 bases, with 7 bases left in between. CDR3 DNA: TGTGCCAGTAGTATAGGGGTAGTAGAGACCCAGTACTTC. It yields the protein CASSIGVVETQYF.

Ten or more counts support this clone. The rearrangement joins TRBV19 to TRBJ2-2; TRBD1 matches 7 bases. Per the germline V gene, CDR1 is LNHDA and CDR2 is SQIVND (reference sequence). The CDR3 totals 15 residues. V shed 7 bases and J 0 bases; nucleotides not matched to a gene: 5. For the CDR3, the DNA is TGTGCCAGTACCAAAGACAGGGCGAACACCGGGGAGCTGTTTTTT. As protein: CASTKDRANTGELFF.

This clone was found many times. A much larger clone sits a single nucleotide away, making a read error possible. The rearrangement links TRBV3-1 to TRBJ2-7; 10 positions match TRBD2. CDR1 and CDR2 (germline): LGHDT, YNNKEL (reference sequence). The CDR3 loop spans 15 amino acids. V was pared by 4 bases and J by 3 bases, with 6 bases of the junction left unmatched. The CDR3 reads CASSLETSGFYEQYF. CDR3 nucleotide sequence: TGTGCCAGCAGCCTCGAGACTAGCGGGTTCTACGAGCAGTACTTC.

This clone was detected ten times or more. J is TRBJ1-1 and V is TRBV7-9; maybe TRBD1 (5 bases). CDR3 length: 14 amino acids. Per the germline V gene, CDR1 is SEHNR and CDR2 is FQNEAQ (reference sequence). V dropped 1 base and J dropped 7 bases, with 13 bases sitting between them. The DNA for the CDR3 is TGTGCCAGCAGCTTAGTTCAGGGTCAAAATGAAGCTTTCTTT. It is translated as CASSLVQGQNEAFF.

The table lists this clone with many counts. The chain has TRBV4-2 and TRBJ2-3; D tentatively fits TRBD1 or TRBD2 (5 bases each). The CDR3 is made up of 14 amino acids. V was clipped by 3 bases and J by 4 bases, with 11 bases between them. Germline V gene data show CDR1 as LGHNA and CDR2 as YNFKEQ. CDR3 bases: TGTGCCAGCAGCCAGGCTGGGACGTCAGATACGCAGTATTTT. It codes for CASSQAGTSDTQYF.